This is a list of T cell receptor beta chains from one sample in a study of cytomegalovirus exposure and HLA in healthy donors. Generated by immunoSEQ multiplex PCR, the TCRdb table keeps only in-frame clones and is missing some. The data hold around 110,000 clones, with approximately 80% observed a single time. Specimen: PBMCs. The receptor set was obtained from a woman in her 30s in good health and CMV-seronegative. Each CDR3 is given with its conserved first and last residue. D genes are given only for firm matches.

j_call d_call v_call cdr3_aa
TRBJ2-5 . TRBV5-1 CASMQGGRLGYETQYF
TRBJ2-2 TRBD2 TRBV4-3 CASSQKSSGGALTGELFF
TRBJ2-3 . TRBV30 CAWSPGQSTDTQYF
TRBJ1-1 . TRBV9 CASSVAQGRTEAFF
TRBJ2-2 TRBD2 TRBV5-5 CASSKSHSGDGGELFF
TRBJ1-1 TRBD1 TRBV29-1 CSVSMDRAIVGTEAFF
TRBJ1-1 TRBD1 TRBV9 CASSVAITGVDTEAFF
TRBJ1-5 TRBD1 TRBV13 CASSSSGTGNQPQHF
TRBJ1-2 . TRBV2 CASSEDSYGYTF
TRBJ1-6 . TRBV4-2 CASSQVGDKGSSPLHF
TRBJ2-5 . TRBV18 CASSPGGIGETQYF
TRBJ2-5 . TRBV30 CAWSVVRGFRETQYF
TRBJ2-3 . TRBV4-1 CATRESGTDTQYF
TRBJ1-5 TRBD1 TRBV6-5 CASSTDRGNQPQHF
TRBJ1-6 . TRBV2 CASRLPPDLSSYNSPLHF
TRBJ2-3 TRBD2 TRBV4-2 CASSHRLAGNTDTQYF